These 13 T cell receptor beta chains came from one sample sequenced in a study of human T cells and chemical hapten exposure. MiXCR, run by TCRdb on the RACE reads, gives a single entry per CDR3 protein. The sample shows approximately 92,000 distinct CDR3 sequences, about 10% of them seen only once. Time point meaning: patch test 2, 6 weeks after DPC sensitization. Treatment here: therapeutic diphenylcyclopropenone sensitization with weekly scalp DPC. The specimen comprised whole blood, sampled in connection with sensitization to the hapten diphenylcyclopropenone (DPC). These receptors were obtained from a middle-aged woman with alopecia areata. Some clones in this sample may be carry-over from other donors' samples.

This clonotype was detected many times. The genes are TRBV12-3 or TRBV12-4 and TRBJ1-1, with D maybe TRBD1 (6 bases). The CDR3 extends over 14 amino acids. V was trimmed by 2 bases and J by 2 bases, leaving 9 bases between them. CDR3 DNA sequence: TGTGCCAGCAGTTTAACGGGGGCTAACACTGAAGCTTTCTTT. This sequence encodes CASSLTGANTEAFF.

The rearrangement uses TRBV29-1 and TRBJ1-1; unclear D gene. This CDR3 is built from 14 residues. The V end was cut by 4 bases, the J end by 1 base, with 13 bases between. The germline gives CDR1 SQVTM, CDR2 ANQGSEA. CDR3 region: CSVAFDDQNTEAFF. CDR3 DNA sequence: TGCAGCGTTGCTTTCGACGACCAGAACACTGAAGCTTTCTTT.

V usage is TRBV7-2 and J usage is TRBJ2-3; 9 bases fit TRBD2. The CDR3 sequence is 19 residues long. After removal of 5 bases from V and 4 bases from J, the junction contained 19 bases not matched to a gene. Germline V gene data show CDR1 as SGHTA and CDR2 as FQGNSA. The CDR3 coding sequence is TGTGCCAGCAGCACGTCCCGCGCTAGCGGGATTAGGTGGGCAGATACGCAGTATTTT. This codes for CASSTSRASGIRWADTQYF. The complete variable domain, with remaining parts taken from reference TRBV7-2 and TRBJ2-3, reads GAGVSQSPSNKVTEKGKDVELRCDPISGHTALYWYRQSLGQGLEFLIYFQGNSAPDKSGLPSDRFSAERTGGSVSTLTIQRTQQEDSAVYLCASSTSRASGIRWADTQYFGPGTRLTVL.

This clonotype was observed many times. The chain employs TRBV20-1 and TRBJ1-4, with D hard to call. Germline values: CDR1 DFQATT, CDR2 SNEGSKA (reference sequence). Trimming cost V 0 bases and J 0 bases, with 17 bases left between them. The CDR3 has 18 residues. In DNA form, the CDR3 reads TGCAGTGCTAGAGATTTAGGAATCCCACATGCAACTAATGAAAAACTGTTTTTT. It codes for CSARDLGIPHATNEKLFF.

This clonotype occurred a few times. This rearrangement joins TRBV20-1 to TRBJ1-1, with D possibly being TRBD1 (6 bases). The CDR3 length is 14 residues. Trimming left V 6 bases short and J 1 base short, with 15 bases between. Germline lookup yields CDR1 DFQATT and CDR2 SNEGSKA (reference sequence). Here the CDR3 reads CSAPNRVTNTEAFF. The CDR3 bases are TGCAGTGCACCTAACAGGGTCACGAACACTGAAGCTTTCTTT.

V usage is TRBV5-1 and J usage is TRBJ2-3, with a possible D match to TRBD2 (6 bases). CDR1 and CDR2 (germline): SGHRS, YFSETQ. V gave up 1 base and J gave up 3 bases, with 12 bases separating them. CDR3 length: 15 amino acids. CDR3 DNA sequence: TGCGCCAGCAGCTTGAGCGGGTTAAGGACAGATACGCAGTATTTT. This sequence encodes CASSLSGLRTDTQYF.

This clonotype was observed a handful of times. The chain has TRBV4-2 and TRBJ2-3, with 15 bases identical to TRBD2. From germline, CDR1 is LGHNA and CDR2 YNFKEQ. The length of the CDR3 is 18 residues. V was pared by 1 base and J by 6 bases, with 8 bases of the junction left unmatched. CDR3 loop: CASSQVGTSGRPGDTQYF. The DNA of the CDR3 is TGTGCCAGCAGCCAAGTGGGGACTAGCGGGAGGCCAGGGGATACGCAGTATTTT.

This clonotype was observed many times. The chain combines TRBV10-3 with TRBJ2-1; D is undetermined. The CDR3 totals 14 residues. CDR1 and CDR2 from the germline V gene are ENHRY and SYGVKD. Between the trimmed V and J ends, which lost 7 bases and 8 bases, there was a span of 18 bases. In DNA form, the CDR3 reads TGTGCCATCAAGGGCGGACCAGGATCCGATGAGCAGTTCTTC. Protein sequence: CAIKGGPGSDEQFF.

The V call is TRBV29-1, the J call TRBJ2-7; 7 bases align to TRBD1. The V gene end was trimmed by 6 bases and the J gene end by 1 base; junction bases not matched to a gene: 6. Germline-derived CDR1 and CDR2 are SQVTM and ANQGSEA. This CDR3 spans 13 amino acids. The CDR3 DNA sequence: TGCAGCGTGCAACAGGGGTCGTCCTACGAGCAGTACTTC. As protein: CSVQQGSSYEQYF.

This clonotype has more than one count but fewer than ten. This chain connects TRBV2 to TRBJ2-2; 10 bases line up with TRBD2. Losses at the gene ends were 7 bases for V and 1 base for J; bases not matched to a gene: 3. Germline assignment: CDR1 SNHLY and CDR2 FYNNEI. The CDR3 runs 15 residues. The DNA of the CDR3 is TGTGCCAGCACTCAGCGGGAGGGGAACACCGGGGAGCTGTTTTTT. Translation gives CASTQREGNTGELFF.

The sample holds many counts of this clonotype. V gene TRBV15 combines with J gene TRBJ2-7; D is tentatively TRBD1 or TRBD2 (6 bases each). V was pared by 1 base and J by 2 bases, with 9 bases between. CDR1 and CDR2 from the germline V gene are LNHNV and YYDKDF (reference sequence). This CDR3 has 14 amino acids. The CDR3 here is CATSRGRDTYEQYF. CDR3 sequence (DNA): TGTGCCACCAGCAGAGGGAGGGACACCTACGAGCAGTACTTC.

This clonotype has at least ten counts. The chain has TRBV27 and TRBJ1-4; 7 bases map to TRBD1. The CDR3 has 14 amino acids. V gave up 3 bases and J gave up 12 bases; unmatched junction bases: 10. Germline V lookup: CDR1 MNHEY, CDR2 SMNVEV (reference sequence). The CDR3 DNA is TGTGCCAGCAGTTTTGGCCAGGGGCAGGGGGAACTGTTTTTT. Residues: CASSFGQGQGELFF.

This clonotype was counted between two and nine times. The chain joins TRBV19 to TRBJ1-2; 7 nucleotides align to TRBD1. The CDR3 runs 18 residues. In germline, CDR1 is LNHDA, CDR2 SQIVND (reference sequence). The trim removed 1 base at V and 3 bases at J, leaving 14 bases unmatched. CDR3 protein: CASSIVGGFISTDYGYTF. The CDR3 coding sequence is TGTGCCAGTAGTATAGTAGGGGGCTTCATTTCTACGGACTATGGCTACACCTTC.